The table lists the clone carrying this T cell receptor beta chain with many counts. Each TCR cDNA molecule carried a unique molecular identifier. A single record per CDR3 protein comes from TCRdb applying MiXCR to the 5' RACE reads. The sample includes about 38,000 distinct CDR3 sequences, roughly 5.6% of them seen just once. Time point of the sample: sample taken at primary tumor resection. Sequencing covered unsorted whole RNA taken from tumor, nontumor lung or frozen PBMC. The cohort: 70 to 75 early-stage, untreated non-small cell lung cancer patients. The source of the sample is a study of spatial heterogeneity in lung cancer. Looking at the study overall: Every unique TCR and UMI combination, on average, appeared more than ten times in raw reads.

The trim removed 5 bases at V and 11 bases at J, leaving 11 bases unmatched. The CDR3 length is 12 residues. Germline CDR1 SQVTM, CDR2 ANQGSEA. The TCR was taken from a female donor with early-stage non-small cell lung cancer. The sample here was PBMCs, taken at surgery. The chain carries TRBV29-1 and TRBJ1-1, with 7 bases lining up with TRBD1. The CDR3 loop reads CSVNQAAGGAFF. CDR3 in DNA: TGCAGCGTTAACCAGGCCGCAGGGGGGGCTTTCTTT.